Here is one TCR beta chain with its context. These data originate in a study of cytomegalovirus exposure and HLA in healthy donors. PCR primers comprised 60 Vbeta and 13 Jbeta primers. The repertoire was sequenced with immunoSEQ multiplex PCR; TCRdb's copy has only in-frame clones and lacks some. Of under 70,000 clones listed, around 86% were seen once; the top ten hold 2%. This clonotype was sampled from a woman aged 25 to 39 in good health and CMV-seronegative. The sample comprised PBMCs.

The CDR3 nucleotides read TGCGCCAGCAGCTTGGCAGACAGAGCGCCCCTCCACTTT. The encoded protein is CASSLADRAPLHF. The J gene is TRBJ1-6, the V gene TRBV5-1, with D possibly being TRBD1 (5 bases). From germline, CDR1 is SGHRS and CDR2 YFSETQ. The CDR3 is 13 residues long. V was shortened by 0 bases and J by 13 bases, with 11 bases between the two germline ends.